Below are 8 T cell receptor beta chains sequenced from a single sample in a study of control samples from healthy donors and cancer patients. Generated by immunoSEQ multiplex PCR, the TCRdb table keeps only in-frame clones and is missing some. The table includes approximately 170,000 clones, about 90% detected once. The sample consisted of blood. The receptors originated from a woman between 25 and 40 years old in good health.

The J gene is TRBJ1-3, the V gene TRBV5-6; TRBD1 might be the D (6 bases). The CDR3 is 16 residues long. Germline CDR1 reads SGHDT; CDR2 reads YYEEEE. With 2 bases removed from V and 3 bases from J, the gap between germline ends came to 15 bases. CDR3 in amino acids: CASSFRGGPLGNTIYF. CDR3 in DNA: TGTGCCAGCAGCTTTCGCGGGGGGCCTCTTGGAAACACCATATATTTT.

The J gene is TRBJ2-3, the V gene TRBV9, with 10 bases fitting TRBD1. This CDR3 is 15 amino acids long. The trim removed 3 bases at V and 3 bases at J, leaving 4 bases unmatched. Germline V lookup: CDR1 SGDLS, CDR2 YYNGEE. CDR3 sequence: CASSGGQGGTDTQYF. Written as DNA, the CDR3 is TGTGCCAGCAGCGGTGGACAGGGGGGTACAGATACGCAGTATTTT.

V and J are TRBV20-1 and TRBJ2-1, with D uncertain. Per the germline V gene, CDR1 is DFQATT and CDR2 is SNEGSKA (reference sequence). V shed 5 bases and J shed 10 bases, with 12 bases lying between them. This CDR3 region has 11 residues. CDR3 residues: CSAVPLGEQFF. CDR3 DNA sequence: TGCAGTGCTGTGCCTCTGGGGGAGCAGTTCTTC.

The chain joins TRBV4-1 to TRBJ2-1, with TRBD1 identical over 7 bases. The V gene's germline CDR1 is MGHRA and CDR2 YSYEKL. V gave up 4 bases and J gave up 4 bases; unmatched junction bases: 7. The CDR3 is 15 amino acids. This CDR3 is CASSRLGTAYNEQFF. CDR3 DNA: TGCGCCAGCAGCCGTCTAGGGACAGCTTACAATGAGCAGTTCTTC.

The chain uses TRBV7-9 and TRBJ1-1; unclear D gene. V was cut by 3 bases and J by 7 bases, with 9 bases left in between. The length of the CDR3 is 12 residues. CDR1 and CDR2 from the germline V gene are SEHNR and FQNEAQ (reference sequence). The CDR3 coding sequence is TGTGCCAGCAGCTTTTTAGAGCTTGAAGCTTTCTTT. The encoded protein is CASSFLELEAFF.

The genes are TRBV6-5 and TRBJ2-1; TRBD2 matches 13 bases. Germline V gene data show CDR1 as MNHEY and CDR2 as SVGAGI. The CDR3 is 16 amino acids. With V trimmed by 3 bases and J by 6 bases, 5 bases remained unmatched. The CDR3 region has the DNA TGTGCCAGCAGTTATCGGACTAGCGGGAGTCTCAATGAGCAGTTCTTC. It is translated as CASSYRTSGSLNEQFF.

The V gene is TRBV28, the J gene TRBJ1-4; D is ambiguous. Germline-derived CDR1 and CDR2 are MDHEN and SYDVKM. The CDR3 spans 14 residues. V was clipped by 5 bases and J by 7 bases, with 14 bases between them. The DNA for the CDR3 is TGTGCCAGCAGTGGGTCGCCGGCGGGTGAAAAACTGTTTTTT. Translating gives CASSGSPAGEKLFF.

The chain carries TRBV6-1 and TRBJ1-5; TRBD1 agrees at 7 bases. V was pared by 2 bases and J by 5 bases, with 0 bases of the junction left unmatched. Germline values: CDR1 MNHNS, CDR2 SASEGT. This CDR3 has 13 amino acids. The CDR3 sequence: CASSETGDQPQHF. The CDR3 nucleotides are TGTGCCAGCAGTGAAACAGGGGATCAGCCCCAGCATTTT.